These T cell receptor beta chains were read from a single sample in a study of blood T cells in healthy people across ages. TCRdb reprocessed the 5' RACE reads via MiXCR and lists one record per CDR3 protein. The sample has fewer than 2,000,000 distinct CDR3 sequences, about two fifths seen once. The sample taken for sequencing was blood. Every receptor here comes from a human donor in good health. Both conserved end residues are part of each CDR3. The D gene is left open where the match is weak. Expanded clones are given a class, and other clones once, few, many or no size at all.

TRBV12-3/TRBV12-4	TRBJ1-2	15	.	.	CASSLGRAPNYGYTF	TGTGCCAGCAGTTTGGGCAGGGCACCTAACTATGGCTACACCTTC
TRBV20-1	TRBJ1-3	14	.	.	CSARRGDAGNTIYF	TGCAGTGCTAGACGGGGGGACGCTGGAAACACCATATATTTT
TRBV28	TRBJ2-4	15	.	.	CASSPSSLGVGIQYF	TGTGCCAGCAGCCCTAGTAGTTTGGGGGTTGGCATTCAGTACTTC
TRBV20-1	TRBJ2-7	13	few	.	CSANTRYSYEQYF	TGCAGTGCTAATACCAGATACTCCTACGAGCAGTACTTC
TRBV29-1	TRBJ1-1	13	once	.	CSVERNQITEAFF	TGCAGCGTTGAAAGAAACCAGATCACTGAAGCTTTCTTT
TRBV4-3	TRBJ2-3	13	.	.	CASSPLGENTQYF	TGCGCCAGCAGCCCCTTAGGGGAGAATACGCAGTATTTT
TRBV10-3	TRBJ1-5	14	.	TRBD1	CAISRDRDNQPQHF	TGTGCCATCAGCCGGGACAGGGACAATCAGCCCCAGCATTTT
TRBV6-2/TRBV6-3	TRBJ1-5	14	once	.	CASTERRAHQPQHF	TGTGCCAGCACCGAAAGGAGGGCCCATCAGCCCCAGCATTTT
TRBV9	TRBJ1-2	13	.	.	CASSATQGYGYTF	TGTGCCAGCAGCGCGACGCAGGGTTATGGCTACACCTTC
TRBV7-9	TRBJ2-5	15	.	.	CASKALRSFTETQYF	TGTGCCAGCAAAGCTTTAAGGAGTTTTACGGAGACCCAGTACTTC
TRBV28	TRBJ1-1	15	.	.	CASSLRSTPNTEAFF	TGTGCCAGCAGTTTGAGGTCCACTCCGAACACTGAAGCTTTCTTT
TRBV5-1	TRBJ1-1	14	.	TRBD1	CASSYGQGNTEAFF	TGCGCCAGCAGCTACGGACAGGGGAACACTGAAGCTTTCTTT
TRBV12-3/TRBV12-4	TRBJ2-1	15	few	TRBD2	CASSRGLAGVYEQFF	TGTGCCAGCAGTCGGGGACTAGCGGGGGTCTATGAGCAGTTCTTC
TRBV28	TRBJ1-2	15	.	TRBD1	CASSGPTGANYGYTF	TGTGCCAGCAGTGGACCGACAGGGGCTAACTATGGCTACACCTTC
TRBV5-1	TRBJ2-6	16	.	.	CASSLDTTRGANVLTF	TGCGCCAGCAGCTTGGACACAACCAGGGGGGCCAACGTCCTGACTTTC
TRBV5-1	TRBJ1-4	15	.	TRBD1	CASRRSGQEDEKLFF	TGCGCCAGCCGGAGGTCGGGACAGGAGGATGAAAAACTGTTTTTT
TRBV7-9	TRBJ1-2	13	few	.	CASSSDLWYGYTF	TGTGCCAGCAGCTCCGACCTTTGGTATGGCTACACCTTC
TRBV7-3	TRBJ1-1	15	few	.	CASSLRGGSNTEAFF	TGTGCCAGCAGCTTAAGGGGAGGCTCGAACACTGAAGCTTTCTTT
TRBV7-3	TRBJ2-1	16	many	.	CASSPSGTRGYNEQFF	TGTGCCAGCAGCCCCAGCGGGACACGAGGTTACAATGAGCAGTTCTTC
TRBV4-1	TRBJ2-1	12	.	.	CASSPDSYEQFF	TGCGCCAGCAGCCCGGACTCCTACGAGCAGTTCTTC
TRBV4-2	TRBJ1-2	13	many	TRBD1	CASSVDRVGGYTF	TGTGCCAGCAGCGTGGACAGGGTGGGTGGCTACACCTTC
TRBV27	TRBJ1-1	13	few	.	CASSLLGQGEAFF	TGTGCCAGCAGTTTATTGGGACAAGGTGAAGCTTTCTTT
TRBV28	TRBJ2-7	14	.	.	CASRLGGMVDEQYF	TGTGCCAGCAGATTAGGGGGGATGGTTGACGAGCAGTACTTC
TRBV10-3	TRBJ2-1	16	.	.	CAISDRDAGSQETQFF	TGTGCCATCAGTGACCGCGATGCGGGGAGCCAAGAGACCCAGTTCTTC
TRBV12-3/TRBV12-4	TRBJ1-2	12	few	.	CASSPINRLYTF	TGTGCCAGCAGCCCCATCAACAGGCTATACACCTTC
TRBV4-2	TRBJ1-1	15	few	TRBD1	CASSQAGQSSTEAFF	TGTGCCAGCAGCCAAGCGGGACAGTCGTCCACTGAAGCTTTCTTT
TRBV3-1	TRBJ2-5	16	.	TRBD1	CASSLDRGQYQETQYF	TGTGCCAGCAGCCTTGACAGGGGCCAGTACCAAGAGACCCAGTACTTC
TRBV24-1	TRBJ1-1	15	.	.	CATSGTRGPNTEAFF	TGTGCCACCAGTGGTACCAGGGGCCCGAACACTGAAGCTTTCTTT